The T cell receptor (beta chain) under discussion was sequenced for a study of radiation and T cells in renal cell carcinoma. The CDR3 consists of 15 residues. V was pared by 7 bases and J by 3 bases, with 10 bases of the junction left unmatched. Germline V lookup: CDR1 MDHEN, CDR2 SYDVKM. The time point here: blood 2 weeks post-SBRT. Treatment defined: 15 Gy SBRT to primary tumor, nephrectomy 4 weeks later. Radiation-treated patients gave blood at baseline, week 2 and week 4. The patient's renal cell carcinoma had clear cell pathology. The assay was immunoSEQ multiplex PCR, and TCRdb's table has in-frame clones only and misses some. The table records more than 100,000 clones, 88% of them present only once.

V gene TRBV28 combines with J gene TRBJ2-5, with 8 bases matching TRBD2. The sample here was blood, taken from a patient whose treatment included radiotherapy and nephrectomy. The TCR was taken from a woman in her 70s with renal cell carcinoma. Here the CDR3 DNA reads TGTGCCAGCATCTTTTCCAGCGGGGGCAAAGAGACCCAGTACTTC. It encodes CASIFSSGGKETQYF. Looking up the rest from reference TRBV28 and TRBJ2-5 gives the full variable domain: DVKVTQSSRYLVKRTGEKVFLECVQDMDHENMFWYRQDPGLGLRLIYFSYDVKMKEKGDIPEGYSVSREKKERFSLILESASTNQTSMYLCASIFSSGGKETQYFGPGTRLLVL.